Listed below are T cell receptor beta chains from one sample, sequenced in a study of human T cells and chemical hapten exposure. TCRdb reprocessed the RACE reads via MiXCR and lists one record per CDR3 protein. The sample lists 85,000 or so distinct CDR3 sequences; approximately 11% were seen once. This specimen consisted of whole blood, obtained in connection with sensitization to the hapten diphenylcyclopropenone (DPC). The receptors originated from a woman aged 45-65 years with alopecia areata. Some clones in this sample may be carry-over from other donors' samples. Both conserved end residues are part of each CDR3. The order of the fields is CDR3 length, clone size, V gene, D gene, CDR3 protein. The D gene is left open where the match is weak. Size values are once, few and many counts, or a class for expanded clones, and some rows have none.

13,NA,TRBV6-5,NA,CASSIQAAGELFF
15,NA,TRBV24-1,TRBD1,CATSDDDRADTEAFF
12,many,TRBV11-2,NA,CASSLGLQQKYF
10,many,TRBV29-1,TRBD2,CSAGGETQYF
15,many,TRBV29-1,TRBD1,CSVEGTGTGVNEQYF
15,few,TRBV2,NA,CASMPNQQMNQPQHF
17,few,TRBV11-2,NA,CASSLFGTGDSGNTIYF
12,few,TRBV28,NA,CASSEINYGYTF
15,NA,TRBV28,TRBD2,CASSSSGSGSYEQYF
14,many,TRBV7-9,NA,CASTPRVAFGEQFF
16,few,TRBV2,TRBD2,CASSNGLAGGGYEQYF
12,few,TRBV12-3/TRBV12-4,NA,CASSAGFGVAFF
14,few,TRBV6-5,NA,CASSYSWGPGEQYF
14,NA,TRBV20-1,NA,CSAAVPQGGGKLFF
16,NA,TRBV7-2,TRBD2,CASSLALAGTTDTQYF
15,many,TRBV12-3/TRBV12-4,TRBD2,CASSLTSGSSYEQYF
13,many,TRBV7-2,NA,CASSWDLPYEQYF
18,NA,TRBV6-1,NA,CASSEQSSQSWEAYEQYF
15,NA,TRBV7-2,NA,CASSLSGGKYYGYTF
14,many,TRBV6-2/TRBV6-3,NA,CASRSRQTYTEAFF
16,NA,TRBV28,NA,CASRLRGGVGKDTQYF
15,few,TRBV6-1,NA,CASSVGRANTGELFF
10,NA,TRBV28,NA,CASGSYEQYF
15,few,TRBV5-4,TRBD2,CASSEGLAASETQYF
13,many,TRBV28,NA,CASSQSRGTEAFF
15,many,TRBV19,TRBD1,CASSVDRGSNQPQHF
15,NA,TRBV20-1,NA,CSASRPGRNTGELFF
12,many,TRBV30,TRBD1,CASTGMNTEAFF
15,NA,TRBV7-9,NA,CASSLQGTSYNEQFF
16,NA,TRBV5-8,TRBD2,CASSHRPGLITDTQYF
11,many,TRBV12-3/TRBV12-4,NA,CASSPGDNRFF
15,many,TRBV28,TRBD1,CASSGPGTGTYEQYF
17,few,TRBV10-3,TRBD2,CAISEVPSGGFADTQYF
18,NA,TRBV6-1,TRBD1,CASNLPWSDRGFSYEQYF
15,many,TRBV7-6,NA,CASSLGSGSYNEQFF
14,NA,TRBV7-2,TRBD2,CASSFLAGGDTQYF
15,few,TRBV18,TRBD1,CASSPNLGQGNIQYF
21,NA,TRBV21-1,NA,CASSPPGGDRRDYSSSEVGFF
15,few,TRBV12-3/TRBV12-4,TRBD2,CASSLIGGGSDEQFF
15,many,TRBV12-3/TRBV12-4,NA,CASSSRQWGIDEQFF
12,many,TRBV12-5,NA,CASGRNRGAIYF
11,NA,TRBV28,NA,CASRDNYGYTF
13,NA,TRBV18,NA,CASSQTADQPQHF
16,few,TRBV11-2,TRBD2,CASSTRGRGNTGELFF
14,few,TRBV20-1,NA,CSARAGAGYHEQFF
16,many,TRBV6-2/TRBV6-3,TRBD2,CASSSFLSGGRDEQFF
14,many,TRBV24-1,TRBD2,CATSGTGGDNEQFF
12,few,TRBV29-1,NA,CSVVTGLKEQFF
15,NA,TRBV4-1,TRBD1,CASSQVRDSPLSVTF
15,few,TRBV6-5,TRBD1,CASRSDRGGVETQYF
14,few,TRBV29-1,TRBD1,CSVDGDRIGNTIYF
12,many,TRBV7-9,NA,CASDEKGLGAFF
13,NA,TRBV25-1,NA,CTSSQSVGSAQYF
13,NA,TRBV6-6,TRBD1,CASSGQDNSPLHF